This is a list of T cell receptor beta chains from one sample in a study of blood T cells in healthy people across ages. TCRdb processed the 5' RACE reads anew with MiXCR; each CDR3 protein has one entry. The sample carries nearly 800,000 distinct CDR3 sequences, around three fifths recorded once. What was sequenced was blood. The receptor source for this set is a man between 40 and 49 years old in good health. Each CDR3 is given with its conserved first and last residue. Fields, in order: D gene, J gene, V gene, clone size, CDR3 protein, CDR3 DNA. D genes are given only for firm matches. The listing skips clone size in some rows; elsewhere it reads once, few, many or a size class.

d_call: TRBD1
j_call: TRBJ1-1
v_call: TRBV5-1
clone_size: few
cdr3_aa: CASRGGGQGFVNTEAFF
cdr3_nt: TGCGCCAGCCGAGGGGGGGGACAGGGATTTGTGAACACTGAAGCTTTCTTT

d_call: TRBD2
j_call: TRBJ2-3
v_call: TRBV2
clone_size: .
cdr3_aa: CASRSRSGAADTQYF
cdr3_nt: TGTGCCAGCCGTTCGCGGAGCGGGGCCGCAGATACGCAGTATTTT

d_call: .
j_call: TRBJ2-5
v_call: TRBV9
clone_size: .
cdr3_aa: CASSVGLGNQETQYF
cdr3_nt: TGTGCCAGCAGCGTAGGTTTGGGAAACCAAGAGACCCAGTACTTC

d_call: .
j_call: TRBJ2-1
v_call: TRBV29-1
clone_size: .
cdr3_aa: CSVEGAYSYNEQFF
cdr3_nt: TGCAGCGTTGAAGGCGCGTACTCCTACAATGAGCAGTTCTTC

d_call: TRBD1
j_call: TRBJ1-2
v_call: TRBV4-3
clone_size: few
cdr3_aa: CASSQMTGGYYGYTF
cdr3_nt: TGCGCCAGCAGCCAGATGACAGGGGGCTACTATGGCTACACCTTC

d_call: .
j_call: TRBJ2-7
v_call: TRBV9
clone_size: many
cdr3_aa: CASSVVGSSYEQYF
cdr3_nt: TGTGCCAGCAGCGTCGTTGGGAGCTCCTACGAGCAGTACTTC

d_call: .
j_call: TRBJ2-7
v_call: TRBV10-3
clone_size: few
cdr3_aa: CAISETDGLSYEQYF
cdr3_nt: TGTGCCATCAGTGAAACGGACGGGCTCTCCTACGAGCAGTACTTC

d_call: TRBD1
j_call: TRBJ1-4
v_call: TRBV20-1
clone_size: many
cdr3_aa: CSARTGANEKLFF
cdr3_nt: TGCAGTGCTAGGACAGGGGCTAATGAAAAACTGTTTTTT

d_call: .
j_call: TRBJ1-2
v_call: TRBV28
clone_size: .
cdr3_aa: CASSQITVAYGYTF
cdr3_nt: TGTGCCAGCAGCCAAATAACAGTCGCCTATGGCTACACCTTC

d_call: TRBD2
j_call: TRBJ2-1
v_call: TRBV7-9
clone_size: .
cdr3_aa: CASSSVTWRAGGNEQFF
cdr3_nt: TGTGCCAGCAGCTCTGTAACTTGGCGAGCGGGGGGAAATGAGCAGTTCTTC

d_call: TRBD1
j_call: TRBJ2-6
v_call: TRBV6-6
clone_size: .
cdr3_aa: CASSPRQGVTGANVLTF
cdr3_nt: TGTGCCAGCAGTCCCCGACAGGGGGTAACCGGGGCCAACGTCCTGACTTTC

d_call: TRBD2
j_call: TRBJ2-7
v_call: TRBV12-3/TRBV12-4
clone_size: .
cdr3_aa: CASSRGLAETAGEQYF
cdr3_nt: TGTGCCAGCAGCCGGGGACTAGCGGAAACCGCCGGCGAGCAGTACTTC

d_call: .
j_call: TRBJ2-3
v_call: TRBV10-2
clone_size: few
cdr3_aa: CASSHFRDTQYF
cdr3_nt: TGCGCCAGCAGCCATTTCAGGGATACGCAGTATTTT

d_call: .
j_call: TRBJ1-4
v_call: TRBV11-2
clone_size: many
cdr3_aa: CASSLEAGGNEKLFF
cdr3_nt: TGTGCCAGCAGCTTAGAGGCAGGAGGGAATGAAAAACTGTTTTTT

d_call: TRBD1
j_call: TRBJ2-1
v_call: TRBV7-3
clone_size: .
cdr3_aa: CASSLTKTGGDEQFF
cdr3_nt: TGTGCCAGCAGCTTAACGAAGACAGGGGGCGATGAGCAGTTCTTC

d_call: TRBD2
j_call: TRBJ2-1
v_call: TRBV29-1
clone_size: few
cdr3_aa: CSVSSGSGVNEQFF
cdr3_nt: TGCAGCGTGAGTAGCGGGAGTGGTGTCAATGAGCAGTTCTTC

d_call: .
j_call: TRBJ1-4
v_call: TRBV6-5
clone_size: .
cdr3_aa: CASRAEGTNEKLFF
cdr3_nt: TGTGCCAGCAGGGCTGAGGGAACTAATGAAAAACTGTTTTTT

d_call: .
j_call: TRBJ1-6
v_call: TRBV10-3
clone_size: .
cdr3_aa: CAISAARESNNSPLHF
cdr3_nt: TGTGCCATCAGTGCCGCCAGGGAGTCAAATAATTCACCCCTCCACTTT

d_call: .
j_call: TRBJ2-3
v_call: TRBV3-1
clone_size: .
cdr3_aa: CASTPGGTDTQYF
cdr3_nt: TGTGCCAGCACCCCAGGGGGCACAGATACGCAGTATTTT

d_call: TRBD1
j_call: TRBJ2-1
v_call: TRBV7-6
clone_size: .
cdr3_aa: CASSWDLTGVLYNEQFF
cdr3_nt: TGTGCCAGCAGCTGGGATCTGACAGGGGTCCTTTACAATGAGCAGTTCTTC

d_call: .
j_call: TRBJ2-3
v_call: TRBV11-2
clone_size: many
cdr3_aa: CASSSRFERGLDTQYF
cdr3_nt: TGTGCCAGCAGCTCGCGCTTTGAGAGAGGATTAGATACGCAGTATTTT

d_call: TRBD1
j_call: TRBJ2-5
v_call: TRBV7-6
clone_size: .
cdr3_aa: CASSLDPTGSGETQYF
cdr3_nt: TGTGCCAGCAGCTTAGACCCGACAGGGTCGGGAGAGACCCAGTACTTC

d_call: .
j_call: TRBJ2-6
v_call: TRBV4-1
clone_size: few
cdr3_aa: CASSLGGGANVLTF
cdr3_nt: TGCGCCAGCAGCCTCGGGGGTGGGGCCAACGTCCTGACTTTC

d_call: .
j_call: TRBJ1-5
v_call: TRBV6-6
clone_size: .
cdr3_aa: CASNTRRGNQPQHF
cdr3_nt: TGTGCCAGCAATACCCGACGAGGAAATCAGCCCCAGCATTTT

d_call: .
j_call: TRBJ2-3
v_call: TRBV9
clone_size: few
cdr3_aa: CASSPDDRTQYF
cdr3_nt: TGTGCCAGCAGCCCAGACGACCGTACGCAGTATTTT